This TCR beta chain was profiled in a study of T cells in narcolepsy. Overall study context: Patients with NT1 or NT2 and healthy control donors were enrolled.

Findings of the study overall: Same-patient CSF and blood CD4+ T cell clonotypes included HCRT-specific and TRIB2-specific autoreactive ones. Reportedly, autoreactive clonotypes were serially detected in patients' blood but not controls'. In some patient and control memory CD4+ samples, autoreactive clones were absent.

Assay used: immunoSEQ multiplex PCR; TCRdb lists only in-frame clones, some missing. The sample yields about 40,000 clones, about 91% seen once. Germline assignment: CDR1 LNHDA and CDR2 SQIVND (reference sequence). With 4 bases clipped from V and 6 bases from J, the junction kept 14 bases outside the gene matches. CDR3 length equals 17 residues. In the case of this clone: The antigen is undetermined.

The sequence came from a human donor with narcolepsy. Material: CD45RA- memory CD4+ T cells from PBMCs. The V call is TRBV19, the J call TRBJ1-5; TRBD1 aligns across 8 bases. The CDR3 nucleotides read TGTGCCAGTAGTACCTTTGATCAGGGGGCCTTTAGTCAGCCCCAGCATTTT. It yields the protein CASSTFDQGAFSQPQHF.